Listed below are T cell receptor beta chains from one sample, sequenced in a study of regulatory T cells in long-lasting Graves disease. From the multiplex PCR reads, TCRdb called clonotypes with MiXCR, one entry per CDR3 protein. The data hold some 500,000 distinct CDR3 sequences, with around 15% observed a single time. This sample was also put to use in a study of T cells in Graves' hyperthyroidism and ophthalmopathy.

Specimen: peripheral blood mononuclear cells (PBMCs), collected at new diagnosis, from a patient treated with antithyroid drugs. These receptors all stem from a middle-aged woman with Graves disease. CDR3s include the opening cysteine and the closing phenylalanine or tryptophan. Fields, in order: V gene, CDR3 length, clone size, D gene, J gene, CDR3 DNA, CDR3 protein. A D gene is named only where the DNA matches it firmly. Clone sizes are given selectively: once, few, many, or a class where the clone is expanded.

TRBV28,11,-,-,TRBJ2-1,TGTGCCAGCAGTTTAGTCGGCGGGGAGTTCTTC,CASSLVGGEFF
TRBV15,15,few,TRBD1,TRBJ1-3,TGTGCCACCAGCCGGGACAGGAACTCTGGAAACACCATATATTTT,CATSRDRNSGNTIYF
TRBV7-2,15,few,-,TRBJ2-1,TGTGCCAGCAGCTTAGTCCTAGGACAGTACAATGAGCAGTTCTTC,CASSLVLGQYNEQFF
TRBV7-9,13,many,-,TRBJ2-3,TGTGCCAGCAGCGCCCTCCTAGGAGATACGCAGTATTTT,CASSALLGDTQYF
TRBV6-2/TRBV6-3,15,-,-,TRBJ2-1,TGTGCCAGCAGTGATAGGGAGGCATCCAGGAATGAGCAGTTCTTC,CASSDREASRNEQFF
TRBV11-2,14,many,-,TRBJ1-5,TGTGCCAGCAGCACAGGGTTACAGAATCAGCCCCAGCATTTT,CASSTGLQNQPQHF
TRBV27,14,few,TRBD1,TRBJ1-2,TGTGCCAGCAGTTCCCAGGGGGTTCCCTATGGCTACACCTTC,CASSSQGVPYGYTF
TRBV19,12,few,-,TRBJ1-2,TGTGCCAGTACGGCTGTAGGCCATGGCTACACCTTC,CASTAVGHGYTF
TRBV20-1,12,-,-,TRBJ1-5,TGCAGTGCTAGAGGAGGGGGGGAGCCCCAGCATTTT,CSARGGGEPQHF
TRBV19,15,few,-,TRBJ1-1,TGTGCCAGTAGTATTACTACCGGACTGAACACTGAAGCTTTCTTT,CASSITTGLNTEAFF
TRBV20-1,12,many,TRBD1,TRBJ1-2,TGCAGTGCTAGGGGGACAGCGAGATACTACACCTTC,CSARGTARYYTF
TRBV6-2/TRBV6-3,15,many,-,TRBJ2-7,TGTGCCAGCAGTGGCGGAGGGGGGGCCTCCTACGAGCAGTACTTC,CASSGGGGASYEQYF
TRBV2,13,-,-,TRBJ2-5,TGTGCCAGCTCAATGGACAGCGAGGAGACCCAGTACTTC,CASSMDSEETQYF
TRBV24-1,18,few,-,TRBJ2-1,TGTGCCACCAGTGATTTGGTTCGGGGCGGACGACAGCCCAATGAGCAGTTCTTC,CATSDLVRGGRQPNEQFF
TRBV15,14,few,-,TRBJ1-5,TGTGCCACCAGCAGAGGGGAGGATCATCAGCCCCAGCATTTT,CATSRGEDHQPQHF
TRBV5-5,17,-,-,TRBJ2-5,TGTGCCAGCAGCCAAGAAGCAGGGCGGCAGGGCCAAGAGACCCAGTACTTC,CASSQEAGRQGQETQYF
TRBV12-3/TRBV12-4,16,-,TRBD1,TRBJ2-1,TGCGCCAGCAGCCAACCAACAGGGGGTCCCTACAATGAGCAGTTCTTC,CASSQPTGGPYNEQFF
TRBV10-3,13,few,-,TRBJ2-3,TGTGCCATCAGTGAGCCAACCACAGATACGCAGTATTTT,CAISEPTTDTQYF
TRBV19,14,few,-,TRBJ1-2,TGTGCCAGTAGTATTAAAGGTCAGATCCGTGGCTACACCTTC,CASSIKGQIRGYTF
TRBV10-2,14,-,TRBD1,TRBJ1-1,TGCGCCAGCACTGAGACAGGGGTAGACACTGAAGCTTTCTTT,CASTETGVDTEAFF
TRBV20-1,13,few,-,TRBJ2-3,TGCAGTGCTGTACTTGGGGTAGAAGATACGCAGTATTTT,CSAVLGVEDTQYF
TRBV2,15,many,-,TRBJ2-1,TGTGCCAGCAGTGAAGGGTCCTGGAGGTACAATGAGCAGTTCTTC,CASSEGSWRYNEQFF
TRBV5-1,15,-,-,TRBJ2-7,TGCGCCAGCAGCTTGGTTACGGGAAGCTCCTACGAGCAGTACTTC,CASSLVTGSSYEQYF
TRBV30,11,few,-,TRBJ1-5,TGTGCCTGGAGTAGCAATCAGCCCCAGCATTTT,CAWSSNQPQHF
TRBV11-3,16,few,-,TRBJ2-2,TGTGCCAGCAGCCGCGGAGGGGCCGCGAACACCGGGGAGCTGTTTTTT,CASSRGGAANTGELFF
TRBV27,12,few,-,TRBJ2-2,TGTGCCAGCAGTCGAGGAATCGGGGAGCTGTTTTTT,CASSRGIGELFF
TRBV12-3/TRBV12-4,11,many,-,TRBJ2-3,TGTGCCAGCAGGCGTGGAGATACGCAGTATTTT,CASRRGDTQYF
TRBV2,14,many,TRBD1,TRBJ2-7,TGTGCCAGCAGCGCCGGGACAGGGGGCGGCGAGCAGTACTTC,CASSAGTGGGEQYF
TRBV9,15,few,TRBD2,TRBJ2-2,TGTGCCAGCAGCGAGGGACTAGGGAACACCGGGGAGCTGTTTTTT,CASSEGLGNTGELFF
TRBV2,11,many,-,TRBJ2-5,TGTGCCAGCACGGGCACGGAGACCCAGTACTTC,CASTGTETQYF
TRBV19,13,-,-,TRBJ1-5,TGTGCCAGTAGTATAGAGGCCAATCAGCCCCAGCATTTT,CASSIEANQPQHF
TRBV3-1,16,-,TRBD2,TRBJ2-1,TGTGCCAGCAGCCAAGTCCCTAGCGGGGGGGCGCAGGAGCAGTTCTTC,CASSQVPSGGAQEQFF
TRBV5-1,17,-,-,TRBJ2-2,TGCGCCAGCAGCTTGGAAAGGCCGTTCGCGAACACCGGGGAGCTGTTTTTT,CASSLERPFANTGELFF
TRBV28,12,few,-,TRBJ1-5,TGTACTATAAACAGGGCGAATCAGCCCCAGCATTTT,CTINRANQPQHF
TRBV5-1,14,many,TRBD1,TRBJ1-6,TGCGCCAGCAGGAACGAGGGACAGAATTCACCCCTCCACTTT,CASRNEGQNSPLHF
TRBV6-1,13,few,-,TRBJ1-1,TGTGCCAGCAGAACAGGGAATACGGTGGGAGCTTTCTTT,CASRTGNTVGAFF
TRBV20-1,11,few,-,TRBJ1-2,-,CSADSLYGCTF
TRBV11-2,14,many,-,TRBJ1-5,TGTGCCAGCAGCTTAGATCCCGGATTCGGGCCCCAGCATTTT,CASSLDPGFGPQHF
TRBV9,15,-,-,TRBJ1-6,TGTGCCAGCAGCCCCCAGGAGGTTTGGAGTTCACCCCTCCACTTT,CASSPQEVWSSPLHF
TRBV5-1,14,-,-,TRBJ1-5,TGCGCCAGCAGCTTGGACCCGGGAACTCAGCCCCAGCATTTT,CASSLDPGTQPQHF
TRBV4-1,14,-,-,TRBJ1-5,TGCGCCAGCAGAGCAACAGGGCTGCTTCAGCCCCAGCATTTT,CASRATGLLQPQHF
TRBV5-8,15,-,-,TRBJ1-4,TGTGCCAGCAGCTTGTTCCCCAGGGGAAGTGAAAAACTGTTTTTT,CASSLFPRGSEKLFF
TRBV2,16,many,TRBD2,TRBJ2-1,TGTGCCAGCAGTGACCTAGCGGGGGGGCCCTACAATGAGCAGTTCTTC,CASSDLAGGPYNEQFF
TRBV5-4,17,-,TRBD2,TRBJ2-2,TGTGCCAGCAGCCGACCGCGTAGCGGGGGCCTCACCGGGGAGCTGTTTTTT,CASSRPRSGGLTGELFF
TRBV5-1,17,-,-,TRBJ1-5,TGCGCCAGCAGCTCTCGGGGGGGGGACATAACTAATCAGCCCCAGCATTTT,CASSSRGGDITNQPQHF
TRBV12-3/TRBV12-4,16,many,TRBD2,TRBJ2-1,TGTGCCAGCAGTACAAAGACTAGCGGGAAGGACAATGAGCAGTTCTTC,CASSTKTSGKDNEQFF
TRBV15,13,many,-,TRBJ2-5,TGTGCCACCCAAGCACGGAACCAAGAGACCCAGTACTTC,CATQARNQETQYF
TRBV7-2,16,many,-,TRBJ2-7,TGTGCCAGCAGTCCCTACATTACCAGAGAACCCTACGAGCAGTACTTC,CASSPYITREPYEQYF
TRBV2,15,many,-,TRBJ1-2,TGTGCCAGCAGTGAAACCGGGACGGTGAACTATGGCTACACCTTC,CASSETGTVNYGYTF
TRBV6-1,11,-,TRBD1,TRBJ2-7,TGTGCCAGCAGGACAGGGAGCGAGCAGTACTTC,CASRTGSEQYF
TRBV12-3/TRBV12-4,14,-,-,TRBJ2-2,TGTGCCGGCTCACAGGGAGTCGACACCGGGGAGCTGTTTTTT,CAGSQGVDTGELFF
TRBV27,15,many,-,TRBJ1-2,TGTGCCACCACCATTCGAGGGGACGTCAACTATGGCTACACCTTC,CATTIRGDVNYGYTF
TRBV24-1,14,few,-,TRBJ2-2,TGTGCCACCAGTCGGACACCGAACACCGGGGAGCTGTTTTTT,CATSRTPNTGELFF
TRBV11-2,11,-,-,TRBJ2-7,TGTGCCAGCAGCTTAATTGCCGAGCAGTACTTC,CASSLIAEQYF
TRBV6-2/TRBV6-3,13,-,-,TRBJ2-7,TGTGCCAGCAGTGTAGTAATCGGGGTCGAGCAGTACTTC,CASSVVIGVEQYF
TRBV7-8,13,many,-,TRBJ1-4,TGTGCCAGCAGCTTACAGGCTAATGAAAAACTGTTTTTT,CASSLQANEKLFF
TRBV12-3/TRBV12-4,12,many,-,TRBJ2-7,TGTGCCAGCAGCCGGGATTACTACGAGCAGTACTTC,CASSRDYYEQYF
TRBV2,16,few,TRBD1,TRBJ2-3,TGCGCCAGCAGCTACCCCCAGGGGACAGGGATGGTTACGCAGTATTTT,CASSYPQGTGMVTQYF
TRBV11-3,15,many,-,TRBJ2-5,TGTGCCAGCAGCTTAGTCGGGATTTACCAAGAGACCCAGTACTTC,CASSLVGIYQETQYF
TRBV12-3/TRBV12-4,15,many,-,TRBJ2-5,TGTGCCAGCAGTTTAGGAGGGGGGTTGGGGGAGACCCAGTACTTC,CASSLGGGLGETQYF